This T cell receptor beta chain emerged from a study of blood T cell repertoires in COVID-19. Sequencing was performed with immunoSEQ multiplex PCR; in TCRdb, only in-frame clones are kept and a portion is missing. The profile shows roughly 360,000 clones, approximately 89% of them singletons. Germline V CDR1 and CDR2: GTSNPN, SVGIG (reference sequence). The CDR3 is 12 residues long. The V gene is TRBV30, the J gene TRBJ1-1; D uncertain. Sequenced input: PBMCs or T cells enriched from blood (not recorded which). The receptor was isolated from a man aged 25-40 years who had recovered from COVID-19. DNA of the CDR3: TGTGCGTACGGTAGAGAGAACACTGAAGCTTTCTTT. Translation: CAYGRENTEAFF.